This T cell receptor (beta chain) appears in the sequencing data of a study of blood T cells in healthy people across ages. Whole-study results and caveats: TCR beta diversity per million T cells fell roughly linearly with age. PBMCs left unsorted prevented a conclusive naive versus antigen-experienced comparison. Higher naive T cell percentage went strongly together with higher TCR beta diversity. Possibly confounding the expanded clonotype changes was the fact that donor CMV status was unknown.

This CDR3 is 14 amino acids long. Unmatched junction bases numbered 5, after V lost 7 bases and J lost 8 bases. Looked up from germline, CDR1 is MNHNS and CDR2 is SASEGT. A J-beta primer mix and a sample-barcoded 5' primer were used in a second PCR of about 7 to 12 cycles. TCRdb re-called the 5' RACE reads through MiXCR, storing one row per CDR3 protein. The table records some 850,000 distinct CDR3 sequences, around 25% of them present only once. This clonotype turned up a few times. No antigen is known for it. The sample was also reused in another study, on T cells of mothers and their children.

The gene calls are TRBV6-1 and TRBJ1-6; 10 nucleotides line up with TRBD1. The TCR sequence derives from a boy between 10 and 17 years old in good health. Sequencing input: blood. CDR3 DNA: TGTGCCAGCACCCTCGGGACAGGGGATTCACCCCTCCACTTT. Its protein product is CASTLGTGDSPLHF.